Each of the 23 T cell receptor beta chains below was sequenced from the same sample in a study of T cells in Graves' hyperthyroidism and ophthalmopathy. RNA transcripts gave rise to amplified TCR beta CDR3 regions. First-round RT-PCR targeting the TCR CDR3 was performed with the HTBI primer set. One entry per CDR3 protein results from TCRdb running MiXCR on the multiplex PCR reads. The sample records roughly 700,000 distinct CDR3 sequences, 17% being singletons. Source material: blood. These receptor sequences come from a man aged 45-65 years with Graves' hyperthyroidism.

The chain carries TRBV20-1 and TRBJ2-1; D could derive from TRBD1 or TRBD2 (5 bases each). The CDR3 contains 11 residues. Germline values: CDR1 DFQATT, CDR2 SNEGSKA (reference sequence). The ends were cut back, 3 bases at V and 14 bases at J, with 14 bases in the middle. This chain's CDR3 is CSASIGGGKFF. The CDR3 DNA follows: TGCAGTGCTAGCATTGGGGGTGGGAAGTTCTTC.

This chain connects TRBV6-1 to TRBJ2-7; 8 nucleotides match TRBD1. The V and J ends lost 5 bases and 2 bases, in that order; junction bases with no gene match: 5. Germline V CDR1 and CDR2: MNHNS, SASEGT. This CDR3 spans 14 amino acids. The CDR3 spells CASSPDRAAYEQYF. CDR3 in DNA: TGTGCCAGCAGTCCGGACAGGGCGGCCTACGAGCAGTACTTC.

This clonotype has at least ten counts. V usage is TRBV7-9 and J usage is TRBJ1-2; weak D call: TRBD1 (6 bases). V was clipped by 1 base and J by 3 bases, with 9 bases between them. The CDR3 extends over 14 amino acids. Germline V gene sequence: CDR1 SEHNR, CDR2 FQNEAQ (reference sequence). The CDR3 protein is CASSLGNRDYGYTF. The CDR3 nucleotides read TGTGCCAGCAGCTTAGGGAACAGGGACTATGGCTACACCTTC.

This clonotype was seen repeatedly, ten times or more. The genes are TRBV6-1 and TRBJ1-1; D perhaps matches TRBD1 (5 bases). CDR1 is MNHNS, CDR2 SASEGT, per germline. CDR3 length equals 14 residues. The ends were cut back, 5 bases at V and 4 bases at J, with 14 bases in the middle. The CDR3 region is CASSNFGGSTEAFF. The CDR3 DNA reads TGTGCCAGCAGTAACTTCGGGGGGAGCACTGAAGCTTTCTTT.

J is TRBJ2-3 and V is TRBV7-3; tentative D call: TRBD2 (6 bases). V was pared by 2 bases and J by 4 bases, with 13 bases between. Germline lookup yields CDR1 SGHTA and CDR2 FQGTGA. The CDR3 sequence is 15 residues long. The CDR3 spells CASSLSGSASDTQYF. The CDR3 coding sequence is TGTGCCAGCAGCTTATCCGGGAGTGCCTCAGATACGCAGTATTTT.

In nucleotides, the CDR3 is TGTGCCACCAGTGACTGGACTAGCGGGAGTGTCCATGAGCAGTTCTTC. It encodes CATSDWTSGSVHEQFF. V gene TRBV24-1 combines with J gene TRBJ2-1; 13 nucleotides match TRBD2. The CDR3 loop spans 16 amino acids. V shed 4 bases and J 8 bases; nucleotides not matched to a gene: 7. In germline, CDR1 is KGHDR, CDR2 SFDVKD.

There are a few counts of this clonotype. The CDR3 protein is CASSARVNGDYGYTF. CDR3 in DNA: TGTGCCAGTAGCGCCCGCGTGAACGGAGACTATGGCTACACCTTC. This chain uses TRBV19 with TRBJ1-2; D is undetermined. Germline V gives CDR1 LNHDA, CDR2 SQIVND (reference sequence). With 6 bases removed from V and 3 bases from J, the gap between germline ends came to 17 bases. The CDR3 spans 15 residues. The full variable domain, rest sourced from reference TRBV19 and TRBJ1-2, is DGGITQSPKYLFRKEGQNVTLSCEQNLNHDAMYWYRQDPGQGLRLIYYSQIVNDFQKGDIAEGYSVSREKKESFPLTVTSAQKNPTAFYLCASSARVNGDYGYTFGSGTRLTVV.

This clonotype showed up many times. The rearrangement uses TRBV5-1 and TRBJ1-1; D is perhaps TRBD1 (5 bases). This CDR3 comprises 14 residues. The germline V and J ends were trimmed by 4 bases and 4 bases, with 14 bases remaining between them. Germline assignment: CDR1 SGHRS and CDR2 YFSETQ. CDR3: CASSLRDPSTEAFF. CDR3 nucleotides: TGCGCCAGCAGCCTCCGGGACCCAAGCACTGAAGCTTTCTTT.

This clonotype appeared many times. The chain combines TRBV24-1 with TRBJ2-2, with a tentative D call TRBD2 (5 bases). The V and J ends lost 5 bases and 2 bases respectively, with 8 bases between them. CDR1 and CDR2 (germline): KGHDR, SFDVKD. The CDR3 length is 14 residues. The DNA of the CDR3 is TGTGCCACCAGTGGTCTAGCAAACACCGGGGAGCTGTTTTTT. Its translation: CATSGLANTGELFF.

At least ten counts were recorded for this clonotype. The CDR3 spells CASSLDPGGSYEQYF. DNA of the CDR3: TGCGCCAGCAGCTTGGACCCGGGGGGATCCTACGAGCAGTACTTC. V usage is TRBV5-1 and J usage is TRBJ2-7, with TRBD2 identical over 7 bases. This CDR3 region has 15 residues. From germline, CDR1 is SGHRS and CDR2 YFSETQ. J lost 1 base, V lost 0 bases, and 4 bases had no gene match.

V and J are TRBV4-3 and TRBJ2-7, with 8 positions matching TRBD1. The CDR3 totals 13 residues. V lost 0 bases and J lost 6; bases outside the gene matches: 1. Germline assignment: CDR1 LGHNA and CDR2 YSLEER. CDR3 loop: CASSQEQGGEQYF. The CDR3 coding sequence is TGCGCCAGCAGCCAAGAACAGGGGGGCGAGCAGTACTTC.

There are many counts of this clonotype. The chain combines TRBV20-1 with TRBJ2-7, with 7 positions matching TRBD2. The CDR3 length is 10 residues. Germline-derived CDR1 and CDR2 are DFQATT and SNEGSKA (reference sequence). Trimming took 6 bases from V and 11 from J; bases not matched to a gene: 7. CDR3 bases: TGCAGTGCGCCCCTAGCGGAGAAGTACTTC. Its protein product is CSAPLAEKYF.

The CDR3 coding sequence is TGTGCCAGCTCACCACAACGGGCTAGCAGCAACAATGAGCAGTTCTTC. Amino acid sequence: CASSPQRASSNNEQFF. This chain connects TRBV18 to TRBJ2-1; D perhaps matches TRBD2 (5 bases). Per the germline V gene, CDR1 is KGHSH and CDR2 is LQKENI. The CDR3 runs 16 residues. Trimming removed 1 base from V and 5 bases from J, with 15 bases in between. Combining the CDR3 with reference TRBV18 and TRBJ2-1 gives the whole variable domain NAGVMQNPRHLVRRRGQEARLRCSPMKGHSHVYWYRQLPEEGLKFMVYLQKENIIDESGMPKERFSAEFPKEGPSILRIQQVVRGDSAAYFCASSPQRASSNNEQFFGPGTRLTVL.

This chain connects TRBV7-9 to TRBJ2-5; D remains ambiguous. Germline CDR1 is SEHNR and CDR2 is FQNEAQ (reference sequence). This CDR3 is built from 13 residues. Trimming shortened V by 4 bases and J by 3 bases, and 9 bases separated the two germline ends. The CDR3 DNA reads TGTGCCAGCAGCTGGATGACCGAAGAGACCCAGTACTTC. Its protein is CASSWMTEETQYF.

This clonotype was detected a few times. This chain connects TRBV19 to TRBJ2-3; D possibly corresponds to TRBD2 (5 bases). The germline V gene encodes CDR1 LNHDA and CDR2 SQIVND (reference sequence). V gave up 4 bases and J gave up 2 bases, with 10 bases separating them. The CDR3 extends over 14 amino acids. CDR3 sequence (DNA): TGTGCCAGTAGTAACGGACGGGACACAGATACGCAGTATTTT. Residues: CASSNGRDTDTQYF.

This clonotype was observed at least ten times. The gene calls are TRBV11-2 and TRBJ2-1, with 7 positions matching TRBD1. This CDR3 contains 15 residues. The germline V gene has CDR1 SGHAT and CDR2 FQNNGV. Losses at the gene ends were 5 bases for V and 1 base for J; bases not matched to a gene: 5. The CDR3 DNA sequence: TGTGCCAGCAGCCTAAGACAGGGTTCCTACAATGAGCAGTTCTTC. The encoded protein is CASSLRQGSYNEQFF.

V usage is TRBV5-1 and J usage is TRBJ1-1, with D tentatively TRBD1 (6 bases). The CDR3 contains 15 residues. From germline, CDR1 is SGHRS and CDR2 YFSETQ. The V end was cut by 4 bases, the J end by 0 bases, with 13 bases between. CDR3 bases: TGCGCCAGCAGCGAACAGGGTGAGATGAACACTGAAGCTTTCTTT. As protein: CASSEQGEMNTEAFF.

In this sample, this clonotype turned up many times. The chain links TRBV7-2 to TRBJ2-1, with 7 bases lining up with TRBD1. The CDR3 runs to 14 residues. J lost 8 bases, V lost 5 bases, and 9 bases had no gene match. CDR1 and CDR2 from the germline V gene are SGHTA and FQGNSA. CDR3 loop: CASSQTGIAHEQFF. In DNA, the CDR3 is TGTGCCAGCAGCCAGACAGGGATAGCCCATGAGCAGTTCTTC.

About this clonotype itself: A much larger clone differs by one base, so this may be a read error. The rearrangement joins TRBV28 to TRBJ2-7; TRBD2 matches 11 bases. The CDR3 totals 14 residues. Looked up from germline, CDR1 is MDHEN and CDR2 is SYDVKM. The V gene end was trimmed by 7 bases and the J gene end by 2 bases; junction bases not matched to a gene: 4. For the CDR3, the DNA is TGTGCCAGCAATGTAGCGGGAGGGCCCTACGAGCAGTACTTC. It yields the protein CASNVAGGPYEQYF.

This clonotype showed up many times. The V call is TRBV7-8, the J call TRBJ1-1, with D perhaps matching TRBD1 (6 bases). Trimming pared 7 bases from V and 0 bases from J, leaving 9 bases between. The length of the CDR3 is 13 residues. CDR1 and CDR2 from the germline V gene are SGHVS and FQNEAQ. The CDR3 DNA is TGTGCCAGCACTTCAGGGGTGAACACTGAAGCTTTCTTT. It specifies CASTSGVNTEAFF. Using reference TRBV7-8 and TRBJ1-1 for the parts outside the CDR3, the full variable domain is GAGVSQSPRYKVAKRGQDVALRCDPISGHVSLFWYQQALGQGPEFLTYFQNEAQLDKSGLPSDRFFAERPEGSVSTLKIQRTQQEDSAVYLCASTSGVNTEAFFGQGTRLTVV.

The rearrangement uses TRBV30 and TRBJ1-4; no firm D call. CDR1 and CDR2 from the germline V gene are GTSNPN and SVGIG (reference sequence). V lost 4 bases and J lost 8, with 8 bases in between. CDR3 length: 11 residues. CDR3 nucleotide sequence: TGTGCCTGGATAACGGGGGAAAAACTGTTTTTT. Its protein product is CAWITGEKLFF.

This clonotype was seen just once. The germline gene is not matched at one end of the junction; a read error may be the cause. CDR3 in DNA: TGTGCCAGCAGCCAAGTTTTAGCGGGGCTTCACAATGAGCAGCTCTTC. Translated: CASSQVLAGLHNEQLF. V gene TRBV14 combines with J gene TRBJ2-1; TRBD2 agrees at 8 bases. From germline, CDR1 is SGHDN and CDR2 FVKESK. The CDR3 contains 16 residues.

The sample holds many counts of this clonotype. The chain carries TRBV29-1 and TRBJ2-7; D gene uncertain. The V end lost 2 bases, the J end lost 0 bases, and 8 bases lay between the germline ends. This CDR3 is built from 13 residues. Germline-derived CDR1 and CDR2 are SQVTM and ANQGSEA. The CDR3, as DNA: TGCAGCGTTGAAACGGACGCCTCCTACGAGCAGTACTTC. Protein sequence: CSVETDASYEQYF.